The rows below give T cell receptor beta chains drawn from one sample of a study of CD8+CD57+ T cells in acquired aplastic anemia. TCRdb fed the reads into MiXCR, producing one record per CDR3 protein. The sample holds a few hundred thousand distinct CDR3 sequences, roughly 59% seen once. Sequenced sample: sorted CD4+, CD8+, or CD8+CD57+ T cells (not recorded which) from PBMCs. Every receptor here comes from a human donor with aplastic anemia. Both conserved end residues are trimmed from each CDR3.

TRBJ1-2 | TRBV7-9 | ASSLGGGFYGYT
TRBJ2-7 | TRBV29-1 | SLGTSYGEQY
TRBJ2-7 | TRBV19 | ASSNGDISYEQY
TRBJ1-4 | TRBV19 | ASSIRSDRGRF
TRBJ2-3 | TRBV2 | ASSVGQYTDTQY
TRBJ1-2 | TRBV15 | ATSRDVVGGYT
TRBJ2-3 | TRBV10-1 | ASSGTHPSTQY
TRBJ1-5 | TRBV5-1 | ASSPTQGYSNQPQH
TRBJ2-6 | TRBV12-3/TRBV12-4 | ASSLATSGANVLT
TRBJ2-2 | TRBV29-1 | SVPSDLAGEGTGELF
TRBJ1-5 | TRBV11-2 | ASSSLGQPQH
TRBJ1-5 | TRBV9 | AGRDQPQH
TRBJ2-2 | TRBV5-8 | ASSLAGERELF
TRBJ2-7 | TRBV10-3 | AISGRQAFYEQY
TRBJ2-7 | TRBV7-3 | ASSFGPSYEQY
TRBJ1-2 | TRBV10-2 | ASSSGQGDGYT
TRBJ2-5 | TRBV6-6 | ASSEGLAGQETQY
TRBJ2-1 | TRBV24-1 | ATSAGLLYNEQF
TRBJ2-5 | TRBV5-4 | ASSWGGVQETQY
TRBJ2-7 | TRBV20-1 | SASSYEQY
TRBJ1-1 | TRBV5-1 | ASRDRGLTEAF
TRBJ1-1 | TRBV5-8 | ASSFGSTSSTEAF
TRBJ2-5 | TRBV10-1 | ASSAAGPSVETQY
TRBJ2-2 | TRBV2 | ASSASGGNTGELF
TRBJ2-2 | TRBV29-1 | SLRASGSGELF
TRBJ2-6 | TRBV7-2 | ASSLVASGANVLT
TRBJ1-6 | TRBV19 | ASSILGTGDYSPLH
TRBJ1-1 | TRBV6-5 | ASSYTGPTNTEAF
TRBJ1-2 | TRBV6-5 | ASSYGDFYGYT
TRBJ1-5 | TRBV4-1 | ASSPGEDGLPQH
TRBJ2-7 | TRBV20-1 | SAEDRGREQY
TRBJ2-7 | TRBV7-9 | ASTTTGKGDEQY
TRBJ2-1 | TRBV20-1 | SARETNLEQF
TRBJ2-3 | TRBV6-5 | ASSSLGHSDTQY
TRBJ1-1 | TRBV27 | ASSPSPLGTEAF
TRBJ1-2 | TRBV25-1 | ASSPGQGVAYGYT
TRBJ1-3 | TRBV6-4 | ASSDPGCGGQSGNTIY